The 27 T cell receptor beta chains reported below all come from one sample, sequenced in a study of T cells in Graves' hyperthyroidism and ophthalmopathy. Amplified TCR beta CDR3 regions derived from RNA transcripts. The TCR CDR3 was amplified in a first-round RT-PCR using the HTBI primer set. TCRdb re-derived calls from the multiplex PCR reads in MiXCR, one entry per CDR3 protein. This table holds around 570,000 distinct CDR3 sequences, less than 20% found once. Sequenced input: blood. The receptor source for this set is a man between 35 and 55 years old with Graves' ophthalmopathy.

This clonotype was seen more than once but under ten times. This rearrangement joins TRBV10-3 to TRBJ1-5, with D unresolved. Germline CDR1 reads ENHRY; CDR2 reads SYGVKD. V was pared by 10 bases and J by 0 bases, with 16 bases between. CDR3 length: 15 amino acids. The CDR3 DNA sequence: TGTGCCAGCTCTTCAGGCCCGGCTAGCAATCAGCCCCAGCATTTT. It yields the protein CASSSGPASNQPQHF.

The J gene is TRBJ1-2, the V gene TRBV6-1, with TRBD1 identical over 8 bases. V dropped 7 bases and J dropped 1; count of bases not matched to a gene: 5. Germline V gene lookup returns CDR1 MNHNS and CDR2 SASEGT. This CDR3 spans 14 amino acids. CDR3 sequence (DNA): TGTGCCAGCACTGGACAGGGCGATAACTATGGCTACACCTTC. Its translation: CASTGQGDNYGYTF.

This clonotype was seen more than once but under ten times. V and J are TRBV7-9 and TRBJ1-4, with D uncertain. The V gene's germline CDR1 is SEHNR and CDR2 FQNEAQ (reference sequence). The CDR3 length is 15 residues. The V gene lost 4 bases and the J gene lost 0 bases, with 9 bases spanning the gap. The CDR3 DNA reads TGTGCCAGCAGCTGGACCCCCACAACTAATGAAAAACTGTTTTTT. Amino acids: CASSWTPTTNEKLFF.

In its sample, this clonotype was seen many times. The gene calls are TRBV12-3 or TRBV12-4 and TRBJ2-5; a possible D gene is TRBD1 (6 bases). CDR3 length equals 12 residues. The V end lost 4 bases, the J end lost 6 bases, and 9 bases lay between the germline ends. CDR3 amino acids: CASSWGPKTQYF. DNA of the CDR3: TGTGCCAGCAGTTGGGGGCCGAAGACCCAGTACTTC.

This clonotype was detected only a few times. The chain combines TRBV9 with TRBJ1-3; 8 nucleotides match TRBD1. Per germline, CDR1 SGDLS and CDR2 YYNGEE. CDR3 length: 16 amino acids. The junction had 7 bases not matched to a gene; V was cut back by 2 bases and J by 3 bases. CDR3 coding DNA: TGTGCCAGCAGCGTGCAGACAGGGGCCCTTGGAAACACCATATATTTT. Its translation is CASSVQTGALGNTIYF.

The CDR3 loop is CASSLPSGGANTGELFF. The CDR3 region has the DNA TGTGCCAGCAGCTTACCCTCGGGAGGCGCGAACACCGGGGAGCTGTTTTTT. This sequence joins TRBV7-9 and TRBJ2-2, with 7 bases fitting TRBD2. Germline trimming cut 2 bases from V and 0 bases from J; bases unmatched to any gene: 6. Germline V lookup: CDR1 SEHNR, CDR2 FQNEAQ (reference sequence). The length of the CDR3 is 17 residues.

This clonotype occurred a few times. This chain joins TRBV18 and TRBJ2-5, with 10 bases lining up with TRBD2. The CDR3 is 15 amino acids. Germline V gene lookup returns CDR1 KGHSH and CDR2 LQKENI. The V and J ends lost 8 bases and 3 bases, in that order; junction bases with no gene match: 9. CDR3: CASAPRSGGEETQYF. In nucleotides, the CDR3 is TGTGCCAGCGCCCCAAGAAGCGGGGGGGAAGAGACCCAGTACTTC.

The chain couples TRBV11-2 to TRBJ2-1; 9 bases agree with TRBD2. The junction had 14 bases not matched to a gene; V was cut back by 8 bases and J by 9 bases. This CDR3 has 15 residues. Germline values: CDR1 SGHAT, CDR2 FQNNGV. In nucleotides, the CDR3 is TGTGCCAGCGAAAAAACCGGGACTAGCTCGGGTGAGCAGTTCTTC. Translated, it gives CASEKTGTSSGEQFF.

This clonotype has a handful of counts. The chain recombines TRBV7-2 with TRBJ1-5; D unresolved. There are 14 residues in the CDR3. The germline CDR1 and CDR2 sequences are SGHTA and FQGNSA. V lost 1 base to trimming and J lost 4 bases, with 8 bases between them. The CDR3 reads CASSLDLLNQPQHF. The CDR3 DNA follows: TGTGCCAGCAGCTTAGACTTACTAAATCAGCCCCAGCATTTT.

The chain uses TRBV20-1 and TRBJ2-5; TRBD2 aligns across 9 bases. The CDR3 has 14 amino acids. Germline lookup yields CDR1 DFQATT and CDR2 SNEGSKA (reference sequence). V was clipped by 6 bases and J by 9 bases; unmatched bases: 14. The CDR3 nucleotides are TGCAGTGCGGGGGGCGGGGGGGCACGTCGGTCCCAGTACTTC. This gives the protein CSAGGGGARRSQYF.

V and J are TRBV5-1 and TRBJ2-3, with 8 bases lining up with TRBD2. The CDR3 covers 15 residues. The J segment lost 4 bases and the V segment lost 0 bases, leaving 4 bases of the junction unmatched. The germline gives CDR1 SGHRS, CDR2 YFSETQ. This CDR3 reads CASSLAGGLADTQYF. CDR3 nucleotide sequence: TGCGCCAGCAGCTTGGCCGGGGGACTAGCAGATACGCAGTATTTT.

The genes are TRBV5-1 and TRBJ2-1, with 8 bases lining up with TRBD1. The ends lost 0 bases at V and 8 bases at J; junction bases unmatched: 7. This CDR3 has 15 residues. Germline V gene data show CDR1 as SGHRS and CDR2 as YFSETQ. CDR3 nucleotides: TGCGCCAGCAGCTTGGGTGGACAGGGTTTCGATGAGCAGTTCTTC. Its translation is CASSLGGQGFDEQFF. The entire variable domain, with the rest obtained from reference TRBV5-1 and TRBJ2-1, is as follows: KAGVTQTPRYLIKTRGQQVTLSCSPISGHRSVSWYQQTPGQGLQFLFEYFSETQRNKGNFPGRFSGRQFSNSRSEMNVSTLELGDSALYLCASSLGGQGFDEQFFGPGTRLTVL.

This clonotype was seen repeatedly, ten times or more. The V gene is TRBV11-3, the J gene TRBJ1-6, with D tentatively TRBD1 (6 bases). V lost 5 bases and J 7 bases, leaving 12 bases between the germline ends. Germline CDR1 SGHNT, CDR2 YENEEA. This CDR3 spans 14 amino acids. The CDR3 loop is CASSMQRGNSPLHF. In DNA, the CDR3 is TGTGCCAGCAGCATGCAGAGGGGGAATTCACCCCTCCACTTT.

This clonotype has ten or more counts. The rearrangement links TRBV7-2 to TRBJ2-1, with TRBD1 identical over 10 bases. The V segment lost 5 bases and the J segment 5 bases; nucleotides outside the gene matches: 6. Germline V CDR1 and CDR2: SGHTA, FQGNSA. The CDR3 runs to 15 residues. The CDR3 here is CASSRGQGLNNEQFF. In nucleotides, the CDR3 is TGTGCCAGCAGCCGGGGACAGGGGCTAAACAATGAGCAGTTCTTC.

This clonotype was counted many times. This chain uses TRBV7-2 with TRBJ2-7, with 9 nucleotides matching TRBD2. This CDR3 contains 15 residues. Looked up from germline, CDR1 is SGHTA and CDR2 is FQGNSA. V trimming: 2 bases; J trimming: 3 bases; junction bases outside the gene matches: 5. The CDR3 region is CASSLNPAGGYEQYF. The CDR3 DNA is TGTGCCAGCAGCTTAAATCCAGCGGGAGGCTACGAGCAGTACTTC.

The rearrangement uses TRBV10-3 and TRBJ2-1; possible D gene TRBD2, 7 bases. Trimming pared 5 bases from V and 7 bases from J, leaving 21 bases between. Germline CDR1 is ENHRY and CDR2 is SYGVKD. The CDR3 has 16 amino acids. The CDR3 reads CAISPSGGDTRNEQFF. The CDR3 nucleotides read TGTGCCATCAGTCCATCTGGGGGGGACACAAGAAATGAGCAGTTCTTC.

This chain links TRBV18 with TRBJ2-5, with TRBD1 identical over 12 bases. J was trimmed by 5 bases and V by 6 bases; bases with no gene match: 4. The V gene's germline CDR1 is KGHSH and CDR2 LQKENI. The CDR3 is 14 residues long. Written as DNA, the CDR3 is TGTGCCAGCTCCCGGGACAGGGGGCTGGAGACCCAGTACTTC. Translating gives CASSRDRGLETQYF.

This clonotype has just a few counts. This chain uses TRBV6-5 with TRBJ1-5; TRBD1 matches at 10 bases. The CDR3 totals 16 residues. Germline values: CDR1 MNHEY, CDR2 SVGAGI. V gave up 2 bases and J gave up 6 bases; unmatched junction bases: 7. CDR3 in amino acids: CASSYGGTGDSQPQHF. The CDR3 DNA sequence: TGTGCCAGCAGTTACGGCGGGACAGGGGACAGTCAGCCCCAGCATTTT.

Only a few counts were recorded for this clonotype. CDR3 DNA: TGTGCCAGCAGCCCTATGACTAGCGGGGCAAACTACGAGCAGTACTTC. Its translation: CASSPMTSGANYEQYF. V and J are TRBV5-8 and TRBJ2-7; 11 nucleotides agree with TRBD2. The CDR3 has 16 residues. The junction had 9 bases not matched to a gene; V was cut back by 4 bases and J by 3 bases. Germline V gene data show CDR1 as SGHTS and CDR2 as YDEGEE.

The rearrangement joins TRBV28 to TRBJ1-1; D is possibly TRBD1 (5 bases). The CDR3 has 11 amino acids. Germline V CDR1 and CDR2: MDHEN, SYDVKM. V dropped 7 bases and J dropped 10 bases, with 13 bases sitting between them. The CDR3 here is CASTQGAGAFF. CDR3 bases: TGTGCCAGCACCCAAGGGGCTGGAGCTTTCTTT. The full variable domain, in which reference TRBV28 and TRBJ1-1 provide the parts outside the CDR3, is DVKVTQSSRYLVKRTGEKVFLECVQDMDHENMFWYRQDPGLGLRLIYFSYDVKMKEKGDIPEGYSVSREKKERFSLILESASTNQTSMYLCASTQGAGAFFGQGTRLTVV.

This clonotype has a count of ten or more. Here the CDR3 reads CASSEVGRGTGELFF. CDR3 DNA: TGTGCCAGCAGTGAAGTCGGCAGGGGCACCGGGGAGCTGTTTTTT. The V gene is TRBV2, the J gene TRBJ2-2, with D perhaps matching TRBD1 (6 bases). This CDR3 spans 15 amino acids. V was shortened by 1 base and J by 4 bases, with 10 bases between the two germline ends. CDR1 and CDR2 from the germline V gene are SNHLY and FYNNEI.

The sample holds many counts of this clonotype. The chain employs TRBV20-1 and TRBJ2-1, with no clear D. Germline assignment: CDR1 DFQATT and CDR2 SNEGSKA (reference sequence). There are 15 residues in the CDR3. The V end was cut by 3 bases, the J end by 4 bases, with 16 bases between. The CDR3 here is CSASVPTSGYNEQFF. The CDR3 DNA is TGCAGTGCTAGTGTGCCTACCAGTGGGTACAATGAGCAGTTCTTC.

V and J are TRBV10-3 and TRBJ2-1; TRBD1 aligns across 8 bases. This CDR3 spans 15 amino acids. The junction had 6 bases not matched to a gene; V was cut back by 6 bases and J by 2 bases. Germline assignment: CDR1 ENHRY and CDR2 SYGVKD. DNA for the CDR3: TGTGCCATCAGCCCCGGGACAGGAACCTACAATGAGCAGTTCTTC. Translated: CAISPGTGTYNEQFF.

The chain joins TRBV28 to TRBJ2-7; 11 bases match TRBD2. CDR3 length: 15 amino acids. CDR1 is MDHEN and CDR2 is SYDVKM in the germline V gene. V lost 5 bases and J lost 2; bases outside the gene matches: 5. Written as DNA, the CDR3 is TGTGCCAGCAGTATTAGCGGGAGGGTGGCCTACGAGCAGTACTTC. Encoded protein: CASSISGRVAYEQYF.

The chain uses TRBV28 and TRBJ2-1; D is possibly TRBD1 (6 bases). Germline lookup yields CDR1 MDHEN and CDR2 SYDVKM. Trimming cost V 1 base and J 0 bases, with 10 bases left between them. The CDR3 is 16 amino acids. The CDR3 sequence: CASSLLVRGSYNEQFF. CDR3 in DNA: TGTGCCAGCAGTTTATTAGTCAGGGGCTCCTACAATGAGCAGTTCTTC.

This clonotype was seen at least ten times. V gene TRBV19 combines with J gene TRBJ2-5; D gene unclear. The length of the CDR3 is 11 residues. V was shortened by 9 bases and J by 2 bases, with 7 bases between the two germline ends. Germline lookup yields CDR1 LNHDA and CDR2 SQIVND (reference sequence). CDR3 protein: CASRAQETQYF. Written as DNA, the CDR3 is TGTGCCAGCAGAGCTCAAGAGACCCAGTACTTC.

This clonotype was counted a few times. This chain connects TRBV14 to TRBJ1-1; no definite D call. The CDR3 has 16 residues. CDR1 is SGHDN, CDR2 FVKESK, per germline. The ends were cut back, 3 bases at V and 4 bases at J, with 18 bases in the middle. The CDR3 loop reads CASSHKKEIMTTEAFF. CDR3 in DNA: TGTGCCAGCAGCCATAAGAAAGAGATAATGACCACTGAAGCTTTCTTT. The whole variable domain, filled in from reference TRBV14 and TRBJ1-1, reads EAGVTQFPSHSVIEKGQTVTLRCDPISGHDNLYWYRRVMGKEIKFLLHFVKESKQDESGMPNNRFLAERTGGTYSTLKVQPAELEDSGVYFCASSHKKEIMTTEAFFGQGTRLTVV.